This paragraph covers one TCR beta chain sequence. No cognate antigen has been identified for it. No base-level quality is on record; no much larger clone is a single base apart. The CDR3 regions of human TCRbeta chains were analyzed by immunosequencing. In the authors' own workflow: TCRs in the repertoires were matched against a reference library of SARS-CoV-2-specific TCRs that had been generated with the MIRA antigen-specificity platform. Breadth meant the fraction of unique TCRs that were SARS-CoV-2-associated, whereas depth meant the fraction of total T cells that were SARS-CoV-2-associated. Each spike-specific TCR was assigned to its reactive spike region and to a CD4 or CD8 class using the MIRA data. Log10-transformed breadth and depth values were compared by one-way ANOVA with Sidak's multiple comparisons tests. As stored in TCRdb, this immuneACCESS dataset retains in-frame rearrangements with V and J assigned. A fraction of the clones does not appear; measured against another copy, unresolved V genes explain less than half of the discrepancy, and the remainder lacks a known reason. V, J and clone size reflect that table, while D and trimming were determined from the DNA. This sample gives tens of thousands of clones in total; 65% to 80% of them show up just once. The leading ten clones occupy about 12% of the sample.

The record originates from a study of T cell responses to AZD1222 COVID-19 vaccine (TCRdb year 2021). Background on the whole study: AZD1222 recipients with second doses at about 4 weeks or about 12 weeks were pooled, because spike-specific TCR depth and breadth did not differ between schedules. A total of 230 to 250 trial participants underwent TCR sequencing, of whom approximately 210 received two doses of AZD1222 and roughly 25 received two doses of the MenACWY control vaccine. Enrollment into the trials was organized by age into subgroups of 18-55, 56-69 and 70-plus years, and those subgroups contained about 160, 30 and 59 TCR-sequenced participants, respectively. Broader findings and caveats from the paper: Participants were mostly white British and included more females than males, and it was suggested by the authors that clonal diversity may have been underestimated. Spike-specific TCR breadth and depth rose significantly after two AZD1222 doses compared with day 0 and with MenACWY recipients. Reportedly, almost half of the unique spike-specific TCRs recognized epitopes lying outside the regions that are mutated in the B.1.351 and B.1.1.7 variants. The vaccine-associated CD4 TCRs covered the entire spike protein, and the dominant responses fell in regions 160-218 and 743-854. Conclusions about previously exposed vaccinees are limited because only six or seven AZD1222 recipients were SARS-CoV-2 seropositive at baseline. In the small 56-69-year group, the increase in depth fell short of significance, most likely because of low power. Because no samples from the day 14 peak response were available, repertoires could be characterized only after the peak T cell response.

CDR1 is given as SGHTA and CDR2 as FQGTGA, both from the germline V gene. Trimming takes 4 bases from V and 5 bases from J, and the germline ends sit 11 bases apart. Counted from cysteine to phenylalanine, this CDR3 has 14 amino acids. Only the CDR3 part of the read is kept: 42 bases, read in frame from the first base. The time point label of this sample denotes: baseline before first vaccination. Samples from vaccinated people were obtained from the UK trials COV001 and COV002, which included a single-blind randomized controlled phase 2/3 trial of AZD1222 (ChAdOx1 nCoV-19) in healthy adults. Trial participant PBMC samples were collected at day 0 and day 28 after the second dose for TCRbeta chain sequencing.

Recombination joined TRBV7-3 with TRBJ2-2; the D gene cannot be named for sure. The clonotype originates from an adult in good health. Here the sequenced sample was peripheral blood, taken on day 0 of AZD1222 vaccination. This receptor carries the CDR3 CASSWSAETGELFF. The DNA sequence is as follows: TGTGCCAGCAGCTGGTCGGCAGAAACCGGGGAGCTGTTTTTT.